This record covers a single T cell receptor (beta chain). The antigen is undetermined. This sample is part of a study of early stage breast cancer tumors. The study's findings and limits: Enriched TCRB sequences shared across patients were mostly commonly generated sequences.

Blood replicates held 0.5 ug DNA, tumor or normal breast approximately 1.5 ug, two each. The repertoire was sequenced with immunoSEQ multiplex PCR; TCRdb's copy has only in-frame clones and lacks some. The sample yields about 58,000 clones, about 74% seen once. Germline-derived CDR1 and CDR2 are MNHEY and SVGAGI. This CDR3 comprises 12 residues. The sequence was obtained from a person aged 25-39 years with breast cancer. What was sequenced was blood. This chain joins TRBV6-5 and TRBJ1-1; D might be TRBD1 (5 bases). This CDR3 is CASSQGNTEAFF. The DNA of the CDR3 is TGTGCTTCAAGCCAGGGGAACACTGAAGCTTTCTTT.